This TCR beta chain originates from a study of blood T cell repertoires in COVID-19. As for the study in general: T cells, B-cell-depleted T cells, or PBMCs supplied cDNA or gDNA.

From germline, CDR1 is MNHEY and CDR2 SMNVEV (reference sequence). The V end was cut by 5 bases, the J end by 2 bases, with 11 bases between. This CDR3 has 14 residues. Original handling: Nucleated cell counts were estimated from reference gene primer amplification. Produced via immunoSEQ multiplex PCR; TCRdb's table is partial and in-frame only. Clone size and the V and J calls come from that table; the DNA yielded D and trimming. The sample lists 350,000 to 450,000 clones, 85% occurring once. The chain carries TRBV27 and TRBJ2-3; D possibly corresponds to TRBD2 (5 bases). This sequence originates from a woman between 18 and 29 years old with acute or convalescent COVID-19. What was sequenced was peripheral blood. In DNA, the CDR3 is TGTGCCAGCAGTGCCAGCGGTCTCACAGATACGCAGTATTTT. Encoded protein: CASSASGLTDTQYF.